This T cell receptor beta chain emerged from a study of T cell repertoires in cytomegalovirus infection. Turning to the study itself: Alongside well-studied HLA-B-restricted CMV epitopes, recently identified HLA-C-restricted CMV epitopes were also used. From public TCR beta signatures came an indication of both CMV infection and matching HLA type.

The CDR3 loop spans 15 amino acids. Trimming shortened V by 6 bases and J by 2 bases, and 14 bases separated the two germline ends. Overall study findings and caveats: There were carriers of CMV plus the relevant HLA, and cumulative public TCR beta family frequency identified them. HLA-C-restricted CMV clonotypes gave the most frequent clonotype in two of eight donors.

Concerning this clonotype itself: The antigen is unknown.

TCRdb fed the reads into MiXCR, producing one record per CDR3 protein. In the table there are about 830,000 distinct CDR3 sequences, over 25% of which are singletons. This rearrangement joins TRBV12-3 or TRBV12-4 to TRBJ1-5, with unresolved D. The sequence came from a human donor in good health (CMV status not recorded). Some clones in this sample may be carry-over from other donors' samples. Sequenced here: cultured CD8+ T cells from PBMCs, sampled from culture after CMV antigen stimulation. The CDR3 DNA reads as TGTGCCAGCAGCCTACGGTGGGAGGGCAATCAGCCCCAGCATTTT. Amino acids: CASSLRWEGNQPQHF.